The sequence of this TCR beta chain was determined in a study of blood T cell repertoires in COVID-19. Looking at the study overall: The United States, Italy and Spain supplied acute and convalescent COVID-19 samples. Sample material is recorded as cDNA or gDNA derived from T cells, B-cell-depleted T cells, or PBMCs.

Per the original methods: Amplification from reference gene primers served as the basis for estimated nucleated cell counts. Assay used: immunoSEQ multiplex PCR; TCRdb lists only in-frame clones, some missing. V, J and clone size reflect that table, while D and trimming were determined from the DNA. Here the sample spans approximately 280,000 clones, around 89% being singletons. Sample: peripheral blood. The TCR comes from a middle-aged man with acute or convalescent COVID-19.

The CDR3 spells CASSLGQGWYTGELFF. The CDR3 bases are TGTGCCAGCAGCCTAGGACAGGGGTGGTACACCGGGGAGCTGTTTTTT. The chain carries TRBV25-1 and TRBJ2-2; 9 bases are a match to TRBD1. Trimming at V came to 6 bases and at J to 3 bases, leaving 8 bases not matched to a gene. The CDR3 runs 16 residues. Germline values: CDR1 MGHDK, CDR2 SYGVNS.